This T cell receptor beta chain was profiled in a study of T-cell memory formation after mild COVID-19. Study-wide context: Clustering of TCRs was largely donor specific.

TCR alpha and TCR beta cDNA libraries carrying sample barcodes and UMIs came from 5'RACE with constant-segment primers. TCRdb reprocessed the 5' RACE reads via MiXCR and lists one record per CDR3 protein. This sample yields 350,000 to 450,000 distinct CDR3 sequences, of which approximately 24% are seen a single time; 7% to 9.5% belongs to the top ten. In germline, CDR1 is GTSNPN, CDR2 SVGIG (reference sequence). With V trimmed by 4 bases and J by 1 base, 5 bases remained unmatched. The CDR3 covers 14 residues. Notes on this clonotype: Its antigen is still unknown.

Broader study findings: CD4/CD8 balance held among clones contracting day 15 to 85, and later expanders leaned CD4+.

The rearrangement links TRBV30 to TRBJ1-2, with 8 nucleotides matching TRBD1. The source is an adult woman who had mild COVID-19 (a few samples of this study predate the infection). Cell type and time point are not known. The sample was PBMCs or a T cell subset sorted from them (not recorded which). The CDR3 loop reads CAWIRQGINYGYTF. The DNA for the CDR3 is TGTGCCTGGATCAGACAGGGGATTAACTATGGCTACACCTTC.